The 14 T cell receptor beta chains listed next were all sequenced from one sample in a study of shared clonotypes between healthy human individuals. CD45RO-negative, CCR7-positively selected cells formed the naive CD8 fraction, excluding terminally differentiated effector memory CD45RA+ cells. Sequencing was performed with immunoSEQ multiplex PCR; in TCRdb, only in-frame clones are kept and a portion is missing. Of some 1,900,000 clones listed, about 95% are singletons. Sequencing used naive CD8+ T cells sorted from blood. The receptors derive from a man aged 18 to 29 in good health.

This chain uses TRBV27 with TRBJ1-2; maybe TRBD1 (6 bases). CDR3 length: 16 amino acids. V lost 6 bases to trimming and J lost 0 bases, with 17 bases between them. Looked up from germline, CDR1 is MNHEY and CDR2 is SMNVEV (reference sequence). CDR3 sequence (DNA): TGTGCCAGCAGCCTCATACGACCAGGGGCTAACTATGGCTACACCTTC. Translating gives CASSLIRPGANYGYTF.

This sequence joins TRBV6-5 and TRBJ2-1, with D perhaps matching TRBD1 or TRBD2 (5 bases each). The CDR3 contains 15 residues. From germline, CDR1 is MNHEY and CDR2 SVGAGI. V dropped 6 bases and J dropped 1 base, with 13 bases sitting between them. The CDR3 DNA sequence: TGTGCCAGCAGCCAAGGGTGGGGGTCCTACAATGAGCAGTTCTTC. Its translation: CASSQGWGSYNEQFF.

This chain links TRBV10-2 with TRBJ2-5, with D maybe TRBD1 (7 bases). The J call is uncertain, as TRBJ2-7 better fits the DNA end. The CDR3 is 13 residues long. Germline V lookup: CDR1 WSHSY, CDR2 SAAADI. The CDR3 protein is CASKVTQGGEQYF. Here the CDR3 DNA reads TGCGCCAGCAAAGTCACCCAGGGGGGCGAGCAGTACTTC.

The CDR3, as DNA: TGCGCCAGCAGCCAAGAGGGTACCCCTTACGAGCAGTACTTC. Translating gives CASSQEGTPYEQYF. The chain is built from TRBV4-1 and TRBJ2-7; D not resolved. Germline V gives CDR1 MGHRA, CDR2 YSYEKL. Deletions cut 0 bases from V and 4 bases from J, with 10 bases between. CDR3 length equals 14 residues.

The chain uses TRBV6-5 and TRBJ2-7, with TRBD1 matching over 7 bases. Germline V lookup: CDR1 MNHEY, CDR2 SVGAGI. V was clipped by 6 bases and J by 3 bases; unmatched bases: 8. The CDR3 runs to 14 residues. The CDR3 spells CASSPRDSFYEQYF. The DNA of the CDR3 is TGTGCCAGCAGCCCCCGGGACAGCTTCTACGAGCAGTACTTC.

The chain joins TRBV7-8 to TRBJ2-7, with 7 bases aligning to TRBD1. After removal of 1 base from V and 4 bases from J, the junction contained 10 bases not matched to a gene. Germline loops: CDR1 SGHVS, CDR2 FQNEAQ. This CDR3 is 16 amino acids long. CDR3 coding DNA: TGTGCCAGCAGCTTAGGGCCAGGGGGATCACCTTACGAGCAGTACTTC. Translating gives CASSLGPGGSPYEQYF.

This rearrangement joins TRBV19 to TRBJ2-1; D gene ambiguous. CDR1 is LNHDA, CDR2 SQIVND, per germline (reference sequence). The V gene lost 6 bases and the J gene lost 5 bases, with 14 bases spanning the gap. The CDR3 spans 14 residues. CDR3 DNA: TGTGCCAGTAGGGTAAGCTGGACGGACAATGAGCAGTTCTTC. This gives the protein CASRVSWTDNEQFF.

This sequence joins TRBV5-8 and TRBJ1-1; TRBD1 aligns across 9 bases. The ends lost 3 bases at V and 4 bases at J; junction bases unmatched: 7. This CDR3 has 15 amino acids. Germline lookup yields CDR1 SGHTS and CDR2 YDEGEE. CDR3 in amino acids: CASSWDRAIATEAFF. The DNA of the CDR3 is TGTGCCAGCAGCTGGGACAGGGCCATCGCCACTGAAGCTTTCTTT.

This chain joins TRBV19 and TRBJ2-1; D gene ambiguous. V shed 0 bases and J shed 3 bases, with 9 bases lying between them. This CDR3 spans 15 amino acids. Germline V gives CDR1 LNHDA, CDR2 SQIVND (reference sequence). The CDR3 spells CASSIDLGYYNEQFF. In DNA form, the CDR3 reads TGTGCCAGTAGTATAGATCTCGGCTACTACAATGAGCAGTTCTTC.

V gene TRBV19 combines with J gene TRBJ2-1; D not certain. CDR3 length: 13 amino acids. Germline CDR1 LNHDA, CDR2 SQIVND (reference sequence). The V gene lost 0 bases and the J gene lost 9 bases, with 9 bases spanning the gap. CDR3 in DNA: TGTGCCAGTAGTATAGATCCAGTAACTGAGCAGTTCTTC. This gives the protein CASSIDPVTEQFF.

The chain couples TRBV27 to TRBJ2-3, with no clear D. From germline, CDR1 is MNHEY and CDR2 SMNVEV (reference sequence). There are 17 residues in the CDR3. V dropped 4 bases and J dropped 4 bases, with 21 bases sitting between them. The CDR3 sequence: CASSSLLVRVGSDTQYF. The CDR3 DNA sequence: TGTGCCAGCAGTTCCCTGTTGGTGAGAGTGGGGTCAGATACGCAGTATTTT.

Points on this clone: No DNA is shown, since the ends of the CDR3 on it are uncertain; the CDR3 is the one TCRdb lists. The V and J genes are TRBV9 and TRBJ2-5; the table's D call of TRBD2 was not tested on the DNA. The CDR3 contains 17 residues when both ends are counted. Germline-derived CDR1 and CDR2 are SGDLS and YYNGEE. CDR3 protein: CASSSSGTSGISETQYF.

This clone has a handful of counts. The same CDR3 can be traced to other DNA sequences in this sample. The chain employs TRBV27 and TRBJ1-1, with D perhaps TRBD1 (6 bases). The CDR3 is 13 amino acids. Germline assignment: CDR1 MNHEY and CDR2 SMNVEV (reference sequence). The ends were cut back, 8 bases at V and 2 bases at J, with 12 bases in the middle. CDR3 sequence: CASGLQGNTEAFF. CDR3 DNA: TGTGCCAGCGGCCTACAGGGAAACACTGAAGCTTTCTTT.

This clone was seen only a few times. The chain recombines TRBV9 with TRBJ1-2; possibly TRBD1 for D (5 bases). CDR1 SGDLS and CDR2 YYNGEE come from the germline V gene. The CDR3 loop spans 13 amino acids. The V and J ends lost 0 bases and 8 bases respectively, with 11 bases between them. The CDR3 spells CASSVVTGFGYTF. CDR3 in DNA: TGTGCCAGCAGCGTAGTAACAGGTTTCGGCTACACCTTC. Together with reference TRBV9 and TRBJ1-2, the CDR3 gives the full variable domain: DSGVTQTPKHLITATGQRVTLRCSPRSGDLSVYWYQQSLDQGLQFLIQYYNGEERAKGNILERFSAQQFPDLHSELNLSSLELGDSALYFCASSVVTGFGYTFGSGTRLTVV.